These 15 T cell receptor beta chains came from one sample sequenced in a study of cytomegalovirus exposure and HLA in healthy donors. Only in-frame clones appear in the TCRdb table, and some are missing; sequencing was by immunoSEQ multiplex PCR. The sample includes approximately 88,000 clones, approximately 84% of them seen just once. Sequencing used PBMCs. Source of these receptors: a woman aged 18-29 years in good health and CMV-seropositive.

This clone was picked up one time. The genes are TRBV9 and TRBJ2-1; tentative D call: TRBD1 (5 bases). Trimming took off 0 bases at V and 5 bases at J, with 6 bases between the two ends. This CDR3 has 13 amino acids. Germline lookup yields CDR1 SGDLS and CDR2 YYNGEE. The CDR3 is CASSVEGDNEQFF. The CDR3 region has the DNA TGTGCCAGCAGCGTAGAAGGGGACAATGAGCAGTTCTTC.

This chain connects TRBV6-1 to TRBJ2-7; 11 nucleotides match TRBD1. The CDR3 is 15 residues long. The germline gives CDR1 MNHNS, CDR2 SASEGT. Germline trimming cut 7 bases from V and 5 bases from J; bases unmatched to any gene: 10. In DNA form, the CDR3 reads TGTGCCAGCACTAGTCCGGGACAGGGGGAACACGAGCAGTACTTC. Translation: CASTSPGQGEHEQYF.

The chain combines TRBV7-2 with TRBJ2-7; 7 bases align to TRBD2. V gave up 1 base and J gave up 2 bases; unmatched junction bases: 5. The CDR3 has 15 residues. Per germline, CDR1 SGHTA and CDR2 FQGNSA. CDR3 in DNA: TGTGCCAGCAGCTTAGAGGCAGGGACTACCTACGAGCAGTACTTC. Translation gives CASSLEAGTTYEQYF.

By sample share, this clone is medium-sized. CDR3 loop: CASSSSGEEQFF. The CDR3 region has the DNA TGTGCCAGCAGCTCTTCCGGGGAGGAGCAGTTCTTC. The J gene is TRBJ2-1, the V gene TRBV7-3, with TRBD2 as a possible D gene (5 bases). Trimming removed 4 bases at V and 10 bases at J, with 11 bases between. CDR1 SGHTA and CDR2 FQGTGA come from the germline V gene. The CDR3 has 12 amino acids.

This clone was detected a few times. J is TRBJ2-1 and V is TRBV9; the D gene is possibly TRBD1 (6 bases). This CDR3 is 15 amino acids long. V lost 2 bases to trimming and J lost 6 bases, with 15 bases between them. Germline V gene sequence: CDR1 SGDLS, CDR2 YYNGEE. Here the CDR3 DNA reads TGTGCCAGCAGCGTTAGACAGGCGCTCCTCAATGAGCAGTTCTTC. As protein: CASSVRQALLNEQFF.

The chain couples TRBV9 to TRBJ2-7, with a tentative D call TRBD1 (6 bases). Trimming left V 4 bases short and J 2 bases short, with 13 bases between. CDR1 is SGDLS, CDR2 YYNGEE, per germline. The CDR3 has 14 residues. The CDR3 DNA follows: TGTGCCAGCAGCACGACAGGCTATCCCTACGAGCAGTACTTC. Its protein product is CASSTTGYPYEQYF.

The chain employs TRBV10-2 and TRBJ1-2; 12 bases line up with TRBD1. This CDR3 contains 17 residues. In germline, CDR1 is WSHSY, CDR2 SAAADI. After removal of 8 bases from V and 2 bases from J, the junction contained 12 bases not matched to a gene. For the CDR3, the DNA is TGCGCCAGCCCCCCGGGGGACAGGGGGCTATCGAACTATGGCTACACCTTC. This gives the protein CASPPGDRGLSNYGYTF.

The chain is built from TRBV14 and TRBJ1-1; TRBD1 might be the D (6 bases). CDR1 SGHDN and CDR2 FVKESK come from the germline V gene. With 2 bases removed from V and 3 bases from J, the gap between germline ends came to 7 bases. The CDR3 spans 13 residues. The CDR3 region has the DNA TGTGCCAGCAGCCAACAGGGGTACACTGAAGCTTTCTTT. Its protein is CASSQQGYTEAFF. Together with reference TRBV14 and TRBJ1-1, the CDR3 gives the full variable domain: EAGVTQFPSHSVIEKGQTVTLRCDPISGHDNLYWYRRVMGKEIKFLLHFVKESKQDESGMPNNRFLAERTGGTYSTLKVQPAELEDSGVYFCASSQQGYTEAFFGQGTRLTVV.

V usage is TRBV7-6 and J usage is TRBJ1-6; D unresolved. The CDR3 has 13 amino acids. Germline V gene data show CDR1 as SGHVS and CDR2 as FNYEAQ. V was trimmed by 5 bases and J by 9 bases, leaving 11 bases between them. CDR3 DNA: TGTGCCAGCAGCCCCTCCCGGGGTTCACCCCTCCACTTT. This sequence encodes CASSPSRGSPLHF.

The V gene is TRBV19, the J gene TRBJ1-5; D perhaps matches TRBD1 (5 bases). Germline CDR1 and CDR2: LNHDA and SQIVND (reference sequence). The length of the CDR3 is 13 residues. V gave up 7 bases and J gave up 7 bases, with 14 bases separating them. The CDR3 bases are TGTGCCAGTAATCCACAGGTTGGCCAGCCCCAGCATTTT. It codes for CASNPQVGQPQHF.

This sequence joins TRBV5-1 and TRBJ2-2; D might be TRBD1 (8 bases). The CDR3 loop spans 15 amino acids. Germline lookup yields CDR1 SGHRS and CDR2 YFSETQ. The V end lost 0 bases, the J end lost 6 bases, and 12 bases lay between the germline ends. CDR3 residues: CASSLDRGGAGELFF. The DNA of the CDR3 is TGCGCCAGCAGCTTGGACAGGGGGGGAGCCGGGGAGCTGTTTTTT.

V and J are TRBV18 and TRBJ2-1; 16 nucleotides match TRBD2. Germline-derived CDR1 and CDR2 are KGHSH and LQKENI. The CDR3 is 18 residues long. The V gene end was trimmed by 3 bases and the J gene end by 6 bases; junction bases not matched to a gene: 8. The CDR3 coding sequence is TGTGCCAGCTCACCTCCGGGACTAGCGGGGGGGCTTGTCAATGAGCAGTTCTTC. Protein product: CASSPPGLAGGLVNEQFF. The whole variable domain, filled in from reference TRBV18 and TRBJ2-1, reads NAGVMQNPRHLVRRRGQEARLRCSPMKGHSHVYWYRQLPEEGLKFMVYLQKENIIDESGMPKERFSAEFPKEGPSILRIQQVVRGDSAAYFCASSPPGLAGGLVNEQFFGPGTRLTVL.

The chain recombines TRBV9 with TRBJ2-3, with no clear D. CDR3 length: 11 amino acids. Trimming took off 5 bases at V and 6 bases at J, with 7 bases between the two ends. The germline gives CDR1 SGDLS, CDR2 YYNGEE. As DNA, the CDR3 is TGTGCCAGCAGTGCTAGGGATACGCAGTATTTT. As protein: CASSARDTQYF.

The CDR3 sequence is CSVAGTGYTDTQYF. The CDR3 DNA follows: TGCAGCGTTGCCGGGACAGGGTACACAGATACGCAGTATTTT. The chain combines TRBV29-1 with TRBJ2-3; TRBD1 matches 9 bases. V lost 4 bases and J lost 2; bases outside the gene matches: 4. Germline loops: CDR1 SQVTM, CDR2 ANQGSEA. This CDR3 comprises 14 residues.

This chain links TRBV7-9 with TRBJ1-2, with D tentatively TRBD1 (6 bases). The germline V and J ends were trimmed by 1 base and 4 bases, with 13 bases remaining between them. This CDR3 has 15 amino acids. The germline V gene has CDR1 SEHNR and CDR2 FQNEAQ (reference sequence). Here the CDR3 reads CASSLVTRGGYGYTF. CDR3 nucleotide sequence: TGTGCCAGCAGCTTAGTAACCAGGGGCGGCTATGGCTACACCTTC.